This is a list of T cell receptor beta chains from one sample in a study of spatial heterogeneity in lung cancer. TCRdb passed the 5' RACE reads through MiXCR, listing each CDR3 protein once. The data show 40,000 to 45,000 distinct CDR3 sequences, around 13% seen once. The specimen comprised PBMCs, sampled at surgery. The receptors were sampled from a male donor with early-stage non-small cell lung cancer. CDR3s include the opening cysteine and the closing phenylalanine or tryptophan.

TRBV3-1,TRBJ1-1,CASGGALNTEAFF
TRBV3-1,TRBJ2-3,CASSQGTGYTDTQYF
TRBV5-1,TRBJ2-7,CASRFPGTYEQYF
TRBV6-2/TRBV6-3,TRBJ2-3,CASRKTGFVTDTQYF
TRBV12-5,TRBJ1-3,CASARLRGLGGNTIYF
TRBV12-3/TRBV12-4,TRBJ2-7,CASSLARGSAYEQYF
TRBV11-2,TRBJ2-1,CASSLVAGTHNEQFF
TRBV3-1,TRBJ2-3,CASSQDVIGTDTQYF
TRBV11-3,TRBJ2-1,CASSLDLGSGGYNEQFF
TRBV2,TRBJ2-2,CASSTTSGEFTGELFF
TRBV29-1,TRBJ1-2,CSAGGDYGYTF
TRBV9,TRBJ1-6,CASSVEGGNSPLHF
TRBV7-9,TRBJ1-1,CASSLVWGSDLNTEAFF
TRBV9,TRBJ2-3,CASSVGSGSEADTQYF
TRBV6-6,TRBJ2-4,CASSLPPDWERNIQYF
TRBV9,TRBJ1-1,CASRDRTNTEAFF
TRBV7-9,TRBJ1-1,CASRIGMYAFF
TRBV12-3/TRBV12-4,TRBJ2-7,CASSQRTGGTYEQYF
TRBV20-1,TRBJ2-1,CSPGLAGVYEQFF
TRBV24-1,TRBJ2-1,CATKVLRPTVYNEQFF
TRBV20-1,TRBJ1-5,CSAGTSIRDQPQHF
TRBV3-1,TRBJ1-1,CASSPNGERAEAFF
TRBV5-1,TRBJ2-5,CASTPLAGVVQETQYF
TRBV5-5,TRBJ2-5,CASRLEQSAPQETQYF
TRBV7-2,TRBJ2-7,CASSLVLGPYYEQYF
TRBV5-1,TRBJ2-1,CASSLGGLAGANEQFF
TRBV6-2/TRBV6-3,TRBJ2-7,CASSYSGQVHSYEQYF
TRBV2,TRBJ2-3,CASSEGGISDTQYF
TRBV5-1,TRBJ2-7,CASSPQGDYEQYF
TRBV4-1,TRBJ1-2,CASSQALALGTGYTF
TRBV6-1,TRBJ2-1,CASSEAPGQGHNEQFF
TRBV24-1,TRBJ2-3,CATSDQRTASTDTQYF
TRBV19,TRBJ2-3,CASAGESTDTQYF
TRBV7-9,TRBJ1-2,CASSLAPVGDTLF
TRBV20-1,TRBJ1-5,CSAKQGSSNQPQHF
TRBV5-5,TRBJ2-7,CASSLDGARGEQYF
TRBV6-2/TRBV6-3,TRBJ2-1,CASRQPGLTHEQFF
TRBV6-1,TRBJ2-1,CASSEVAGGNEQFF
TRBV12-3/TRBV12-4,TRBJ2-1,CASTLGTSGRVDNEQFF
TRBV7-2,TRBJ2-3,CASSAGGSDTQYF
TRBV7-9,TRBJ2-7,CASSLAGRGVFYEQYF
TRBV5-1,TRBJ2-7,CASSSPGLAYEQYF
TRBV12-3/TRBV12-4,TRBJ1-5,CASTPLGLSNQPQHF
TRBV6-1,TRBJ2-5,CASSELGLAGVETQYF
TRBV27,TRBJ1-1,CASSGRTGEAFF
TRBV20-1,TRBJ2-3,CSPAWGHSSTDTQYF
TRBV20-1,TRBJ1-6,CSARVQGRAYNSPLHF
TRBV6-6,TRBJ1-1,CASSFSGNTEAFF
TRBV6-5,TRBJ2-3,CASSFQQGLGTDTQYF
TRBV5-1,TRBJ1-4,CASSRSGVNEKLFF
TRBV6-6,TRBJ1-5,CASSYTAGSGSNQPQHF
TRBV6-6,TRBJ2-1,CASRTTSLAGVVYEQFF
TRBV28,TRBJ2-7,CASSLPATYEQYF
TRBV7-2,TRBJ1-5,CASSLALDSPQHF
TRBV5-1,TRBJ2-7,CASSSGTNSYEQYF